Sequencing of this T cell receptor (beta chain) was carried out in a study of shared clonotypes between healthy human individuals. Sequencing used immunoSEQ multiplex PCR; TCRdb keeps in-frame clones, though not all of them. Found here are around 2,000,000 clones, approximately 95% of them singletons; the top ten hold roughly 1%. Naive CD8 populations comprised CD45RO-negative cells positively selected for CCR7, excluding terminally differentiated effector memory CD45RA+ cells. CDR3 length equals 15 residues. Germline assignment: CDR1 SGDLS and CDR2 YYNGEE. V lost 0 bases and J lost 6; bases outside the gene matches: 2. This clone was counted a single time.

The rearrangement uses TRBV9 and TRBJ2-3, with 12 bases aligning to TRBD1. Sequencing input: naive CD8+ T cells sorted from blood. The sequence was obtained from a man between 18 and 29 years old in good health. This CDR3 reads CASSVGDRGPDTQYF. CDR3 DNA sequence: TGTGCCAGCAGCGTAGGGGACAGGGGGCCGGATACGCAGTATTTT.